This TCR beta chain was identified during a study of graft-versus-host responses after intestinal transplantation. In the study overall: Each patient got anti-thymocyte globulin induction, then tacrolimus and steroids for around three years.

Sequencing was performed with immunoSEQ multiplex PCR; in TCRdb, only in-frame clones are kept and a portion is missing. The repertoire holds tens of thousands of clones, with 85% to 95% as singletons. The germline V gene encodes CDR1 SGHVS and CDR2 FQNEAQ. The CDR3 runs to 12 residues. The V gene lost 4 bases and the J gene lost 11 bases, with 9 bases spanning the gap. Findings and caveats of the study: Analysis identified GvH clones in recipient marrow, with some appearing first in ileum or blood. The study associated peak circulating GvH clone levels with early post-transplant HvG declines. Patients with graft-donor T cell macrochimerism had high graft-versus-host to host-versus-graft clonal ratios in allografts.

The table lists this clone with a count of one. Antigen specificity is unknown. The rearrangement joins TRBV7-8 to TRBJ1-6; D gene ambiguous. This TCR came from a human donor who received an intestinal transplant. The sample consisted of unstimulated CD8+ T cells sorted from spleen or lymph node cells, taken before intestinal transplant. CDR3 coding DNA: TGTGCCAGCAGCTCACTGCTAGCACCCCTCCACTTT. It encodes CASSSLLAPLHF.